Reported below is one T cell receptor (beta chain). Its recognized antigen is unknown. No base qualities exist here, and no much larger clone lies one base off it. From a lookup of the germline V gene, CDR1 and CDR2 are MDHEN and SYDVKM. Spanning cysteine to phenylalanine, the CDR3 consists of 16 amino acids. Left in the record is the CDR3 DNA by itself, 48 bases read in frame from the first base. Cut back by 2 bases and 0 bases, the V and J ends lie 11 bases apart. TCRbeta CDR3 regions were amplified from genomic DNA by means of the immunoSEQ Assay, a bias-controlled multiplex PCR. From the authors' description of their analysis: The number of nucleated cells in each sample was estimated from the amplification of reference gene primers within the assay. To quantify the absolute abundance of each unique TCRbeta CDR3 rearrangement, sequence reads were collapsed and filtered. For each sample, productive Simpson clonality was calculated by taking the square root of Simpson's diversity index across productive rearrangements. Imported from immuneACCESS, the table was reduced by TCRdb to in-frame sequences with V and J called. These copies leave out some clones; in studies compared against another copy, an unresolved V gene accounts for under half, and the cause of the remainder is not known. D and trimming were read from the DNA, whereas the V and J calls and clone size are those reported in that table. Within this sample are more than 250,000 clones, with approximately 89% of them counted one time only. The ten largest clonotypes hold 1.2% of the sample.

These data belong to a study of blood T cell repertoires in COVID-19 (dated by TCRdb to about 2020). Describing the broader study: Collaborator samples came from the United States, Italy and Spain and covered acute and convalescent phases of COVID-19. The repertoires were released in a freely available public database intended as a resource for research on the immune response to SARS-CoV-2. Nearly every sample came with metadata listing a de-identified subject ID, COVID-19 status, age in years and sex. Subjects who had been exposed to COVID-19, were actively infected with it, or had recovered from it provided the deeply sampled blood TCRbeta repertoires that made up the dataset. Samples were obtained from the ongoing ImmuneRACE study (first 160 participants) and from some 1,200 subjects provided by 6 global collaborators. The prospective study material was composed of cDNA or gDNA derived from T cells, B-cell-depleted T cells, or PBMCs. Where available, HLA class I and class II types were obtained from metadata supplied by the sample provider rather than from assay-based typing.

Participants in the prospective study were aged roughly 18 to 95 years, lived in 20 to 25 United States geographic areas, and enrolled through a virtual design. Cohort assignment in the prospective study relied on participant-reported clinical history from a screening survey and a study questionnaire. In the prospective study, whole blood, serum and a nasopharyngeal or oropharyngeal swab were collected from each participant by mobile phlebotomists. Prospective study participants could optionally give additional blood draws and questionnaires over an approximately two-month period. Before DNA extraction, prospective study blood samples were shipped either frozen or at room temperature. Study-wide findings and limitations: How much clinical and demographic metadata was included differed by source and by participant, and the metadata was provided uncurated.

The sequence was obtained from a middle-aged woman with acute COVID-19. Recombination linked TRBV28 to TRBJ1-5; the D gene identity is not certain. Sequenced input: PBMCs or T cells enriched from blood (not recorded which). CDR3 reads: CASSLGPGISNQPQHF. The nucleotide sequence reads TGTGCCAGCAGTTTAGGCCCAGGAATTAGCAATCAGCCCCAGCATTTT.